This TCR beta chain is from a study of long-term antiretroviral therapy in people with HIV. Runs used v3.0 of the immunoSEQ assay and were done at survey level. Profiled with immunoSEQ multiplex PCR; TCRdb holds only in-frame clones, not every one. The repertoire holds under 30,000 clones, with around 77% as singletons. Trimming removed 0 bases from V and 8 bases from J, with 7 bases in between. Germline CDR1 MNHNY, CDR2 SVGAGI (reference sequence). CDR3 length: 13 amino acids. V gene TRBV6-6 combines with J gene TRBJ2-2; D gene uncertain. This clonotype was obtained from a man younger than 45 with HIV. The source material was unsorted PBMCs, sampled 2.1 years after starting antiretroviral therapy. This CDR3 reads CASSYSKRGELFF. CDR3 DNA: TGTGCCAGCAGTTACTCTAAGAGGGGGGAGCTGTTTTTT.